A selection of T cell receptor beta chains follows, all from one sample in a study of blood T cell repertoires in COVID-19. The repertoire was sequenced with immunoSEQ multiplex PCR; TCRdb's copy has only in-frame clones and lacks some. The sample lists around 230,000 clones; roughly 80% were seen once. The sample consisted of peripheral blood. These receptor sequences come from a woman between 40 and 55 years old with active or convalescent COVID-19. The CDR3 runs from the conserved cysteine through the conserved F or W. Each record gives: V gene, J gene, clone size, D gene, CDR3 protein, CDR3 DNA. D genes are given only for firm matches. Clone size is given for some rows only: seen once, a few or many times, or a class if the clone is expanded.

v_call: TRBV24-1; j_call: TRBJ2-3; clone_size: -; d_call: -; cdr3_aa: CATSESRQFPGSTDTQYF; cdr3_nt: TGTGCCACCAGTGAATCCCGACAGTTCCCGGGTAGCACAGATACGCAGTATTTT
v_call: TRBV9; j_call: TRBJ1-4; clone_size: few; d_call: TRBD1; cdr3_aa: CASSQRTLGQGDEKLFF; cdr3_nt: TGTGCCAGCAGCCAGAGGACACTTGGACAGGGGGATGAAAAACTGTTTTTT
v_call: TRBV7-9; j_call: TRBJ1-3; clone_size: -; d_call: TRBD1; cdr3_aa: CASSSTGEGNTIYF; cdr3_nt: TGTGCCAGCAGCTCGACAGGGGAAGGAAACACCATATATTTT
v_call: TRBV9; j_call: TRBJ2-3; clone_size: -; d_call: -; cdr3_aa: CASSATGVSADTQYF; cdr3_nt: TGTGCCAGCAGCGCCACGGGAGTTTCAGCAGATACGCAGTATTTT
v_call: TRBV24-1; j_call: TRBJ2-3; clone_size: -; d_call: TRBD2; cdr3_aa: CATSASTSGGTDTQYF; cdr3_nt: TGTGCCACCAGTGCTAGTACTAGCGGGGGCACAGATACGCAGTATTTT
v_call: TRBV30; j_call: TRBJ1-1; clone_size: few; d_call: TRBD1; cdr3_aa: CAWNPGTGGTEAFF; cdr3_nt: TGTGCCTGGAATCCCGGGACAGGAGGAACTGAAGCTTTCTTT
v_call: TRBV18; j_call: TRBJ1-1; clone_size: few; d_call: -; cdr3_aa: CASSPTQDMNTEAFF; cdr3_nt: TGTGCCAGCTCACCTACCCAGGACATGAACACTGAAGCTTTCTTT
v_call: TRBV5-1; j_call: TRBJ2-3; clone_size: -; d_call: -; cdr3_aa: CASSDGINTDTQYF; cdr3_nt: TGCGCCAGCAGCGACGGGATTAACACAGATACGCAGTATTTT
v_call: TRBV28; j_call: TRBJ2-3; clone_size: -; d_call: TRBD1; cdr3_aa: CASTTGGGDTQYF; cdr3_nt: TGTGCGTCCACGACAGGGGGCGGAGATACGCAGTATTTT
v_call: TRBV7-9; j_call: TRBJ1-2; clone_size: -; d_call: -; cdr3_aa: CASSLLGLAGYTF; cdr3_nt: TGTGCCAGCAGCTTGCTCGGGTTAGCTGGCTACACCTTC
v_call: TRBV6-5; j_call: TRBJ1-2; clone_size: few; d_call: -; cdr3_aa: CASSYSLVRPYGYTF; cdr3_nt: TGTGCCAGCAGTTACTCTTTAGTCAGGCCCTATGGCTACACCTTC
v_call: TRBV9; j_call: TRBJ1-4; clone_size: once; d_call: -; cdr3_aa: CASSPWQGPEKLFF; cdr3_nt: TGTGCCAGCAGCCCCTGGCAGGGCCCTGAAAAACTGTTTTTT
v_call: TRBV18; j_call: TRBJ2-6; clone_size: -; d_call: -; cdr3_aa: CASSPRVSGANVLTF; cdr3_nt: TGTGCCAGCTCACCACGCGTCTCTGGGGCCAACGTCCTGACTTTC
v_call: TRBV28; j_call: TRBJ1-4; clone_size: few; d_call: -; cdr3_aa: CASSFGTIATNEKLFF; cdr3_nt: TGTGCCAGCAGTTTCGGGACAATTGCAACTAATGAAAAACTGTTTTTT
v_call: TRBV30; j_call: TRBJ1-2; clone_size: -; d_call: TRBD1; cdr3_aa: CAWSPKTGPYGYTF; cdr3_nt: TGTGCCTGGAGTCCAAAGACAGGGCCCTATGGCTACACCTTC
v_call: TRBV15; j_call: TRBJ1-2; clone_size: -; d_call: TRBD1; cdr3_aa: CATSLIITGEGYTF; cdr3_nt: TGTGCCACCAGCCTGATTATAACAGGGGAAGGCTACACCTTC
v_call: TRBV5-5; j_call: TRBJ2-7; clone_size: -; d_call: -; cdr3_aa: CASSPGTVYEQYF; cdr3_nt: TGTGCCAGCAGCCCAGGGACTGTCTACGAGCAGTACTTC
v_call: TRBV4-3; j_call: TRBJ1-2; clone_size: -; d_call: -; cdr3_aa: CASSPNQNYGYTF; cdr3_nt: TGCGCCAGCAGCCCAAACCAGAACTATGGCTACACCTTC
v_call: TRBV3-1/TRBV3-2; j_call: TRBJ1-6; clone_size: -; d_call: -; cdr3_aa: CASSAPGHNNSPLHF; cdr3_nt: TGTGCCAGCAGCGCTCCGGGACATAATAATTCACCCCTCCACTTT
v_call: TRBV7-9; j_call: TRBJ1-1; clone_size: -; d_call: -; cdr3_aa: CASSLIQGVNTEAFF; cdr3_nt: TGTGCCAGCAGCTTAATCCAGGGTGTCAACACTGAAGCTTTCTTT